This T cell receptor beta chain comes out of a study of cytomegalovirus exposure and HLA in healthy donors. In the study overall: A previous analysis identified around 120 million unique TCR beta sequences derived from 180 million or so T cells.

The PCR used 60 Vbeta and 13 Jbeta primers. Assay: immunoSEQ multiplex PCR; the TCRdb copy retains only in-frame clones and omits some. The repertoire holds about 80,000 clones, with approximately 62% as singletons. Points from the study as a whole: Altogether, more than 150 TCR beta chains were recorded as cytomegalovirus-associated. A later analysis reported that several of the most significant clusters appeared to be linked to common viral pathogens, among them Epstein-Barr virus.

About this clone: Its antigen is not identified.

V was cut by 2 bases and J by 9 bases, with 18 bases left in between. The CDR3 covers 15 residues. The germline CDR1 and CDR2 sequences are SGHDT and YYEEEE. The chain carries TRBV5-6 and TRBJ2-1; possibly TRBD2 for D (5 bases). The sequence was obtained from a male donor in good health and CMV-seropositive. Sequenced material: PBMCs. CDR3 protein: CASSFFGVSMGEQFF. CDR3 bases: TGTGCCAGCAGCTTTTTCGGGGTCTCGATGGGTGAGCAGTTCTTC.